These 30 T cell receptor beta chains were sequenced from one sample in a study of shared clonotypes between healthy human individuals. Repertoires were generated with immunoSEQ multiplex PCR, while TCRdb's copy carries only in-frame clones and drops some. The data contain about 2.5 million clones, roughly 90% of them singletons. Input material: naive CD4+ T cells from PBMCs. The subset is: CD45RA+ positively selected. These receptors were taken from a man younger than 35 in good health. Some clones in this sample may be carry-over from other donors' samples.

The CDR3 DNA reads TGTGCCAGTAGTATCTCCCCCCTACATAGCAATCAGCCCCAGCATTTT. This gives the protein CASSISPLHSNQPQHF. The rearrangement joins TRBV19 to TRBJ1-5; no firm D call. V shed 3 bases and J shed 0 bases, with 12 bases lying between them. The CDR3 totals 16 residues. The germline V gene encodes CDR1 LNHDA and CDR2 SQIVND (reference sequence).

The rearrangement joins TRBV7-3 to TRBJ2-2, with TRBD1 identical over 7 bases. Germline V CDR1 and CDR2: SGHTA, FQGTGA. The CDR3 is 17 residues long. V dropped 5 bases and J dropped 2; count of bases not matched to a gene: 11. Here the CDR3 reads CASSLMGQPRNTGELFF. Here the CDR3 DNA reads TGTGCCAGCAGCCTAATGGGACAGCCACGCAACACCGGGGAGCTGTTTTTT.

The V and J genes are TRBV5-1 and TRBJ2-5, with D possibly being TRBD2 (6 bases). Germline loops: CDR1 SGHRS, CDR2 YFSETQ. V dropped 4 bases and J dropped 7 bases, with 17 bases sitting between them. The CDR3 is 14 residues long. The CDR3 sequence is CASSGGVLLGTQYF. The CDR3 DNA reads as TGCGCCAGCAGCGGAGGGGTATTGTTAGGGACCCAGTACTTC.

The V and J genes are TRBV6-6 and TRBJ2-7, with 10 bases matching TRBD1. This CDR3 has 16 amino acids. CDR1 is MNHNY, CDR2 SVGAGI, per germline (reference sequence). Losses at the gene ends were 6 bases for V and 2 bases for J; bases not matched to a gene: 10. DNA of the CDR3: TGTGCCAGCAGACATAAATCCGGGACAGGGGCCTACGAGCAGTACTTC. This gives the protein CASRHKSGTGAYEQYF.

The gene calls are TRBV28 and TRBJ1-2; the D is unclear. V was pared by 2 bases and J by 7 bases, with 11 bases between. Germline-derived CDR1 and CDR2 are MDHEN and SYDVKM. This CDR3 comprises 13 residues. The CDR3 DNA reads TGTGCCAGCAGTTTAGAACAAGGTAGTGGCTACACCTTC. Protein product: CASSLEQGSGYTF.

This chain uses TRBV6-5 with TRBJ2-5, with 8 nucleotides matching TRBD2. The CDR3 covers 16 residues. Germline CDR1 and CDR2: MNHEY and SVGAGI. The V and J ends lost 2 bases and 4 bases, in that order; junction bases with no gene match: 9. CDR3: CASSYRGAGGGETQYF. The CDR3 bases are TGTGCCAGCAGTTACCGTGGCGCGGGAGGCGGAGAGACCCAGTACTTC.

This chain connects TRBV7-9 to TRBJ1-6; D gene uncertain. From germline, CDR1 is SEHNR and CDR2 FQNEAQ (reference sequence). Trimming left V 1 base short and J 10 bases short, with 17 bases between. The CDR3 covers 16 residues. The CDR3 DNA reads TGTGCCAGCAGCTTAGGCCCTCGGGCAGTAAGGTCACCCCTCCACTTT. Its translation: CASSLGPRAVRSPLHF.

With regard to this clone: Other nucleotide sequences from this sample produce the same CDR3. The V gene is TRBV28, the J gene TRBJ1-2; 8 positions match TRBD1. Germline lookup yields CDR1 MDHEN and CDR2 SYDVKM. V dropped 5 bases and J dropped 8; count of bases not matched to a gene: 4. This CDR3 has 12 amino acids. CDR3 coding DNA: TGTGCCAGCAGTCAGGGGGCGCGGGGCTACACCTTC. Its protein is CASSQGARGYTF.

V usage is TRBV2 and J usage is TRBJ2-7; D is uncertain. This CDR3 is 14 amino acids long. Trimming stripped 2 bases from V and 0 bases from J, with 8 bases between. The germline CDR1 and CDR2 sequences are SNHLY and FYNNEI. The CDR3 nucleotides are TGTGCCAGCAGTGAAACTACGGTCTCCTACGAGCAGTACTTC. Protein: CASSETTVSYEQYF.

The J gene is TRBJ1-1, the V gene TRBV7-9, with 11 bases fitting TRBD1. The V gene's germline CDR1 is SEHNR and CDR2 FQNEAQ (reference sequence). The ends lost 11 bases at V and 4 bases at J; junction bases unmatched: 15. The length of the CDR3 is 16 residues. This chain's CDR3 is CAARKGTGGWSTEAFF. The DNA of the CDR3 is TGTGCCGCACGCAAGGGGACAGGGGGTTGGAGCACTGAAGCTTTCTTT.

V and J are TRBV14 and TRBJ2-5; 7 bases line up with TRBD1. Per germline, CDR1 SGHDN and CDR2 FVKESK. The CDR3 contains 14 residues. V shed 3 bases, J shed 5 bases, and the junction held 6 bases outside the gene matches. The CDR3 bases are TGTGCCAGCAGCCAGACAGGGAGCTTGGAGACCCAGTACTTC. As protein: CASSQTGSLETQYF.

The genes are TRBV15 and TRBJ1-2, with 12 bases aligning to TRBD1. CDR1 LNHNV and CDR2 YYDKDF come from the germline V gene (reference sequence). J lost 8 bases, V lost 0 bases, and 7 bases had no gene match. This CDR3 has 16 amino acids. The CDR3 nucleotides are TGTGCCACCAGCAGAGATAGGGACAGGGGGCTCTGGGGCTACACCTTC. Translation: CATSRDRDRGLWGYTF.

This rearrangement joins TRBV28 to TRBJ2-2; 7 bases match TRBD1. The germline V gene encodes CDR1 MDHEN and CDR2 SYDVKM. J gave up 3 bases and V 11 bases, and 12 bases lay outside the gene matches. The CDR3 totals 15 residues. The CDR3 spells CAPIGGIWDTGELFF. CDR3 nucleotides: TGTGCCCCAATAGGGGGCATTTGGGACACCGGGGAGCTGTTTTTT.

The CDR3 nucleotides are TGTGCCAGCAGTTTAACTTCCGCAGGGTGGTCTGGGGCCAACGTCCTGACTTTC. Translated: CASSLTSAGWSGANVLTF. The chain couples TRBV28 to TRBJ2-6; TRBD1 might be the D (5 bases). Germline CDR1 and CDR2: MDHEN and SYDVKM. V dropped 2 bases and J dropped 1 base, with 15 bases sitting between them. The CDR3 covers 18 residues.

This clone has a single count. The chain carries TRBV5-1 and TRBJ1-1; D might be TRBD1 (5 bases). The V gene's germline CDR1 is SGHRS and CDR2 YFSETQ. CDR3 length: 14 amino acids. Trimming took 0 bases from V and 4 from J, leaving 10 bases between them. Here the CDR3 DNA reads TGCGCCAGCAGCTTGGTGGGGGTGGGCACTGAAGCTTTCTTT. As protein: CASSLVGVGTEAFF.

The rearrangement joins TRBV28 to TRBJ2-7, with D perhaps matching TRBD2 (6 bases). The CDR3 runs 16 residues. Trimming removed 0 bases at V and 1 base at J, with 13 bases between. The germline V gene has CDR1 MDHEN and CDR2 SYDVKM. The CDR3 sequence is CASSLWGGGASYEQYF. The DNA for the CDR3 is TGTGCCAGCAGTTTATGGGGGGGAGGAGCTTCCTACGAGCAGTACTTC.

The chain couples TRBV11-2 to TRBJ2-1, with 8 bases that match TRBD2. CDR3 length: 19 amino acids. V was pared by 3 bases and J by 1 base, with 14 bases of the junction left unmatched. The germline gives CDR1 SGHAT, CDR2 FQNNGV. The CDR3 bases are TGTGCCAGCAGCTTTGATAAGTCTAGCGGGTGGACGTCCTACAATGAGCAGTTCTTC. This translates into CASSFDKSSGWTSYNEQFF.

The chain carries TRBV20-1 and TRBJ1-2; D not resolved. This CDR3 contains 11 residues. V was clipped by 7 bases and J by 4 bases, with 10 bases between them. Per the germline V gene, CDR1 is DFQATT and CDR2 is SNEGSKA (reference sequence). CDR3 protein: CSVGALYGYTF. The CDR3 nucleotides are TGCAGTGTCGGTGCACTCTATGGCTACACCTTC.

The chain is built from TRBV6-5 and TRBJ2-7, with TRBD1 as a possible D gene (5 bases). Looked up from germline, CDR1 is MNHEY and CDR2 is SVGAGI. V dropped 5 bases and J dropped 0 bases, with 14 bases sitting between them. CDR3 size: 15 residues. The CDR3 sequence: CASSPWGGFSYEQYF. The CDR3 bases are TGTGCCAGCAGTCCATGGGGCGGTTTCTCCTACGAGCAGTACTTC.

This clone was detected once. The chain carries TRBV29-1 and TRBJ1-4; D might be TRBD1 (6 bases). V shed 7 bases and J shed 7 bases, with 16 bases lying between them. The CDR3 is made up of 13 amino acids. Germline lookup yields CDR1 SQVTM and CDR2 ANQGSEA. CDR3 region: CSAKQGDREKLFF. DNA for the CDR3: TGCAGCGCGAAACAGGGAGATCGTGAAAAACTGTTTTTT. Combining the CDR3 with reference TRBV29-1 and TRBJ1-4 gives the whole variable domain SAVISQKPSRDICQRGTSLTIQCQVDSQVTMMFWYRQQPGQSLTLIATANQGSEATYESGFVIDKFPISRPNLTFSTLTVSNMSPEDSSIYLCSAKQGDREKLFFGSGTQLSVL.

In this sample, this clone turned up once. V gene TRBV5-4 combines with J gene TRBJ2-4; 11 bases align to TRBD2. Germline CDR1 SGHNT, CDR2 YYREEE (reference sequence). V lost 2 bases, J lost 4 bases, and 11 bases stayed unmatched. There are 18 residues in the CDR3. The CDR3 here is CASSLPVRGLAVKNIQYF. CDR3 DNA: TGTGCCAGCAGCTTACCCGTGAGGGGACTAGCGGTAAAAAACATTCAGTACTTC.

This CDR3 reads CASSNPTGAYTQYF. For the CDR3, the DNA is TGTGCCAGCAGTAACCCGACAGGGGCATATACGCAGTATTTT. The V and J genes are TRBV6-1 and TRBJ2-3; TRBD1 matches at 8 bases. CDR3 length equals 14 residues. J lost 7 bases, V lost 5 bases, and 8 bases had no gene match. Germline values: CDR1 MNHNS, CDR2 SASEGT.

The rearrangement uses TRBV4-1 and TRBJ2-1; 10 nucleotides line up with TRBD2. V lost 6 bases to trimming and J lost 4 bases; unmatched junction nucleotides: 9. The V gene's germline CDR1 is MGHRA and CDR2 YSYEKL. The CDR3 is 16 amino acids. The CDR3 DNA is TGCGCCAGCAGGCGGACCGGGACTAGCGAGTACAATGAGCAGTTCTTC. Translation gives CASRRTGTSEYNEQFF.

The CDR3 sequence: CASRVVAGADEQYF. For the CDR3, the DNA is TGTGCCAGCAGGGTGGTAGCGGGAGCAGACGAGCAGTACTTC. The V gene is TRBV2, the J gene TRBJ2-7, with TRBD2 matching over 9 bases. V was clipped by 6 bases and J by 5 bases; unmatched bases: 8. The V gene's germline CDR1 is SNHLY and CDR2 FYNNEI. The CDR3 spans 14 residues. The variable domain in full, completed from reference TRBV2 and TRBJ2-7, reads EPEVTQTPSHQVTQMGQEVILRCVPISNHLYFYWYRQILGQKVEFLVSFYNNEISEKSEIFDDQFSVERPDGSNFTLKIRSTKLEDSAMYFCASRVVAGADEQYFGPGTRLTVT.

The chain has TRBV25-1 and TRBJ2-1; 10 bases agree with TRBD2. The CDR3 covers 14 residues. The V segment lost 7 bases and the J segment 9 bases; nucleotides outside the gene matches: 9. Germline V gene data show CDR1 as MGHDK and CDR2 as SYGVNS. In DNA, the CDR3 is TGTGCCAGCAAGGCTAGCGGGAGCGCCAGTGAGCAGTTCTTC. Protein: CASKASGSASEQFF.

The J gene is TRBJ1-1, the V gene TRBV28; 11 bases map to TRBD1. Germline loops: CDR1 MDHEN, CDR2 SYDVKM. V gave up 7 bases and J gave up 7 bases; unmatched junction bases: 5. The CDR3 extends over 13 amino acids. CDR3 region: CASTGQGADEAFF. CDR3 bases: TGTGCCAGCACCGGACAGGGGGCTGATGAAGCTTTCTTT. Filled out from reference TRBV28 and TRBJ1-1, the complete variable domain reads DVKVTQSSRYLVKRTGEKVFLECVQDMDHENMFWYRQDPGLGLRLIYFSYDVKMKEKGDIPEGYSVSREKKERFSLILESASTNQTSMYLCASTGQGADEAFFGQGTRLTVV.

The chain links TRBV6-6 to TRBJ2-1, with D unclear. Trimming took 6 bases from V and 7 from J, leaving 16 bases between them. The V gene's germline CDR1 is MNHNY and CDR2 SVGAGI (reference sequence). CDR3 length: 14 amino acids. The CDR3 here is CASSTNPMVNEQFF. The CDR3 region has the DNA TGTGCCAGCAGCACTAACCCCATGGTAAATGAGCAGTTCTTC.

The chain links TRBV9 to TRBJ2-3, with a tentative D call TRBD2 (6 bases). The germline V gene has CDR1 SGDLS and CDR2 YYNGEE. The V end was cut by 1 base, the J end by 5 bases, with 14 bases between. The CDR3 loop spans 15 amino acids. Here the CDR3 DNA reads TGTGCCAGCAGCGTAACACGGGAGTGGGGAGATACGCAGTATTTT. Its protein product is CASSVTREWGDTQYF.

The chain combines TRBV19 with TRBJ1-3, with 7 bases lining up with TRBD1. The CDR3 is 16 amino acids. Germline CDR1 reads LNHDA; CDR2 reads SQIVND (reference sequence). The ends lost 6 bases at V and 0 bases at J; junction bases unmatched: 8. The CDR3 nucleotides read TGTGCCAGTAGAATGAGAACAGGGGCCTCTGGAAACACCATATATTTT. Protein sequence: CASRMRTGASGNTIYF.

On this clone: The same CDR3 also results from other DNA sequences found in this sample. The rearrangement uses TRBV28 and TRBJ1-2, with D perhaps TRBD1 (6 bases). V lost 6 bases and J 1 base, leaving 9 bases between the germline ends. The CDR3 is made up of 13 amino acids. CDR1 MDHEN and CDR2 SYDVKM come from the germline V gene. For the CDR3, the DNA is TGTGCCAGCAGCAGGGGTGATAACTATGGCTACACCTTC. As protein: CASSRGDNYGYTF.